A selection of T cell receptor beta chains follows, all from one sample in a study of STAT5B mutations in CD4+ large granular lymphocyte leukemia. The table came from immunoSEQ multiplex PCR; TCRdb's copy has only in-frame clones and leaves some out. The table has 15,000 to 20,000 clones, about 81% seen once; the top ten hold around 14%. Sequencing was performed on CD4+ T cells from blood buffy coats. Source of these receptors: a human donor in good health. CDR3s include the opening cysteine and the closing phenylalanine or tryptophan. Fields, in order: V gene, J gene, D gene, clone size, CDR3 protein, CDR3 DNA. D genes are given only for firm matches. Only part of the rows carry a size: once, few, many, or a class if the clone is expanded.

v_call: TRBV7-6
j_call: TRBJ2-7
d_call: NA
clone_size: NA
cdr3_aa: CASSLFGGSSYEQYF
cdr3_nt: TGTGCCAGCAGCTTATTTGGCGGAAGCTCCTACGAGCAGTACTTC

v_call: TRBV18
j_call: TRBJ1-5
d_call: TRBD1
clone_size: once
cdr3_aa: CASSPGPGGPQHF
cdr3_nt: TGTGCCAGCTCACCGGGACCAGGGGGGCCCCAGCATTTT

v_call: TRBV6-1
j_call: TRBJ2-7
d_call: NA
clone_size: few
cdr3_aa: CASSQTYEQYF
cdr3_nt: TGTGCCAGCAGTCAAACCTACGAGCAGTACTTC

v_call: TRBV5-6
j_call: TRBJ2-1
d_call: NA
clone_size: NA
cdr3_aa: CASSFGGLMGNEQFF
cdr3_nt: TGTGCCAGCAGCTTTGGGGGATTAATGGGGAATGAGCAGTTCTTC

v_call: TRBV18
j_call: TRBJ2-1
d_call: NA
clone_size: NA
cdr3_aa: CASSPIEQSALEQFF
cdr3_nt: TGTGCCAGCTCACCAATCGAACAGTCCGCGCTTGAGCAGTTCTTC

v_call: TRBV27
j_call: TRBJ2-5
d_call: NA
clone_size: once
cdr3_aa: CASSQSRRVGGETQYF
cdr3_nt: TGTGCCAGCAGTCAGAGTAGGCGGGTAGGGGGAGAGACCCAGTACTTC

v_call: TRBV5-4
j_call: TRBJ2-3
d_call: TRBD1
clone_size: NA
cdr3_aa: CASRPTTGGVTDTQYF
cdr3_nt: TGTGCCAGCAGACCAACGACAGGGGGGGTCACAGATACGCAGTATTTT

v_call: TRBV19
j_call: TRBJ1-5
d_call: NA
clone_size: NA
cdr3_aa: CASTGFVSNQPQHF
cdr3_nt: TGTGCCAGTACAGGGTTCGTTAGCAATCAGCCCCAGCATTTT

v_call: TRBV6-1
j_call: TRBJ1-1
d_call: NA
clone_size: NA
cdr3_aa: CASSEGGTNTEAFF
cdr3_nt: TGTGCCAGCAGTGAAGGGGGGACCAACACTGAAGCTTTCTTT

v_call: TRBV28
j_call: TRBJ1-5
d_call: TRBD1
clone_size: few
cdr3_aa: CASSTGQGWQPQHF
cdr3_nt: TGTGCCAGCAGTACGGGACAGGGCTGGCAGCCCCAGCATTTT

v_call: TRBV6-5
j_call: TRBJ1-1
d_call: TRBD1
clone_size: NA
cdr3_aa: CASSEGQAEAFF
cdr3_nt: TGTGCCAGCAGTGAGGGACAGGCTGAAGCTTTCTTT

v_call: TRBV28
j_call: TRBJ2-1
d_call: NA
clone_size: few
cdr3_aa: CASSTRPGEQFF
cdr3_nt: TGTGCCAGCAGTACCCGTCCCGGTGAGCAGTTCTTC